The 32 T cell receptor beta chains below were found in one sample sequenced in a study of beta chain features in type 1 diabetes. Study-level findings and limits: Researchers report that Type 1 diabetes patients had moderately but significantly shorter TCRB CDR3s across all four CD4+ subsets.

Their cognate antigens are unknown. Expressed TCRB transcripts were sequenced because the isolated RNA had all been reverse transcribed beforehand. Libraries were prepared by immunoSEQ multiplex PCR; TCRdb keeps only in-frame clonotypes and omits some of them. The table shows 640,000 or so clones, with around an eighth occurring only once. The sequenced sample consisted of naive CD4+ T cells from blood. These receptors were taken from a man aged 18 to 35 with type 1 diabetes.

This clone was detected a few times. This chain uses TRBV25-1 with TRBJ2-1; 13 nucleotides align to TRBD2. J was trimmed by 4 bases and V by 6 bases; bases with no gene match: 0. The length of the CDR3 is 14 residues. Germline lookup yields CDR1 MGHDK and CDR2 SYGVNS. The CDR3 reads CASRLAGGYNEQFF. The CDR3 DNA reads TGTGCCAGCAGACTAGCGGGGGGGTACAATGAGCAGTTCTTC.

The genes are TRBV30 and TRBJ1-2; unclear D gene. The CDR3 runs 16 residues. Germline values: CDR1 GTSNPN, CDR2 SVGIG (reference sequence). V gave up 3 bases and J gave up 3 bases, with 20 bases separating them. The CDR3 DNA reads as TGTGCCTGGAGCCAGGACCAGCGTTTCTTGTACTATGGCTACACCTTC. This sequence encodes CAWSQDQRFLYYGYTF.

This clone was seen many times. The chain carries TRBV21-1 and TRBJ1-2. TRBV21-1 is annotated as a pseudogene. CDR3 length: 13 residues. CDR3 sequence (DNA): TGTGCCAGCAGTTTTGGGACGGTCTATGGCTACACCTTC. Its translation: CASSFGTVYGYTF.

The chain carries TRBV5-1 and TRBJ2-4; D is perhaps TRBD1 or TRBD2 (5 bases each). Germline CDR1 SGHRS, CDR2 YFSETQ. This CDR3 is built from 14 residues. The V end lost 4 bases, the J end lost 8 bases, and 16 bases lay between the germline ends. DNA of the CDR3: TGCGCCAGCAGCCCGACGGGGCAGTATGACATTCAGTACTTC. Translating it yields CASSPTGQYDIQYF.

This clone has a handful of counts. The V and J genes are TRBV15 and TRBJ2-2; 9 nucleotides agree with TRBD1. This CDR3 has 15 amino acids. With V trimmed by 7 bases and J by 2 bases, 5 bases remained unmatched. The germline gives CDR1 LNHNV, CDR2 YYDKDF (reference sequence). The CDR3 spells CATKMTGGNTGELFF. CDR3 DNA sequence: TGTGCCACCAAGATGACAGGGGGAAACACCGGGGAGCTGTTTTTT.

This clone has only a few counts. This chain connects TRBV25-1 to TRBJ2-5, with 8 bases matching TRBD2. Germline lookup yields CDR1 MGHDK and CDR2 SYGVNS. The CDR3 totals 14 residues. The junction had 4 bases not matched to a gene; V was cut back by 5 bases and J by 2 bases. The CDR3 nucleotides are TGTGCCAGCAGTTTAGCGGGGCCTCAAGAGACCCAGTACTTC. Protein product: CASSLAGPQETQYF. The variable domain in full, with the rest retrieved from reference TRBV25-1 and TRBJ2-5, is EADIYQTPRYLVIGTGKKITLECSQTMGHDKMYWYQQDPGMELHLIHYSYGVNSTEKGDLSSESTVSRIRTEHFPLTLESARPSHTSQYLCASSLAGPQETQYFGPGTRLLVL.

This clone was observed a few times. The chain carries TRBV4-1 and TRBJ1-4; D not resolved. Trimming cost V 0 bases and J 8 bases, with 13 bases left between them. The CDR3 has 15 amino acids. Germline V gives CDR1 MGHRA, CDR2 YSYEKL. DNA for the CDR3: TGCGCCAGCAGCCAAGATAGTGATGGGTACGAAAAACTGTTTTTT. Protein sequence: CASSQDSDGYEKLFF.

The chain links TRBV27 to TRBJ2-5; D not resolved. Germline CDR1 MNHEY, CDR2 SMNVEV (reference sequence). The CDR3 runs to 14 residues. With 1 base removed from V and 2 bases from J, the gap between germline ends came to 8 bases. Here the CDR3 DNA reads TGTGCCAGCAGTTTATTGGCTAAACAAGAGACCCAGTACTTC. This sequence encodes CASSLLAKQETQYF.

In its sample, this clone was seen a few times. The chain carries TRBV11-2 and TRBJ2-2; no definite D call. From germline, CDR1 is SGHAT and CDR2 FQNNGV. This CDR3 has 13 amino acids. V was pared by 4 bases and J by 10 bases, with 13 bases between. CDR3 coding DNA: TGTGCCAGCAGCTCGACTTGGTTCGAGGAGCTGTTTTTT. Translation: CASSSTWFEELFF.

This clone was seen a few times. The chain has TRBV29-1 and TRBJ1-1; D is unclear. The length of the CDR3 is 15 residues. The germline CDR1 and CDR2 sequences are SQVTM and ANQGSEA. The V end was cut by 4 bases, the J end by 0 bases, with 15 bases between. The CDR3 DNA reads as TGCAGCGTTGCCTTGAAATTAGTACTGAACACTGAAGCTTTCTTT. This gives the protein CSVALKLVLNTEAFF.

This clone appeared a few times. This chain connects TRBV5-4 to TRBJ1-6; 7 bases match TRBD1. V lost 0 bases and J lost 10; bases outside the gene matches: 4. The germline V gene has CDR1 SGHNT and CDR2 YYREEE (reference sequence). The length of the CDR3 is 14 residues. CDR3 in amino acids: CASSLEGGKSPLHF. The CDR3 nucleotides are TGTGCCAGCAGCTTGGAAGGGGGCAAATCACCCCTCCACTTT.

The rearrangement joins TRBV19 to TRBJ2-1, with 8 bases identical to TRBD2. The CDR3 spans 14 residues. CDR1 LNHDA and CDR2 SQIVND come from the germline V gene (reference sequence). The V segment lost 6 bases and the J segment 9 bases; nucleotides outside the gene matches: 10. CDR3 nucleotide sequence: TGTGCCAGTAGAGTTAGCGGGAATCAAGGTGAGCAGTTCTTC. Residues: CASRVSGNQGEQFF.

To note about this clone: This sample includes further DNA sequences coding for the same CDR3. V usage is TRBV29-1 and J usage is TRBJ2-7, with 8 bases that match TRBD1. CDR3 length equals 12 residues. Germline CDR1 SQVTM, CDR2 ANQGSEA. After removal of 6 bases from V and 3 bases from J, the junction contained 4 bases not matched to a gene. Here the CDR3 reads CSVGQGIYEQYF. CDR3 nucleotide sequence: TGCAGCGTCGGACAGGGCATCTACGAGCAGTACTTC.

The chain combines TRBV29-1 with TRBJ2-5; D perhaps matches TRBD1 (6 bases). The CDR3 runs to 14 residues. Trimming removed 4 bases at V and 4 bases at J, with 16 bases between. Germline CDR1 reads SQVTM; CDR2 reads ANQGSEA. The CDR3 DNA reads as TGCAGCGTTGGTTGGGTCAGGGGATCAGAGACCCAGTACTTC. Protein sequence: CSVGWVRGSETQYF.

The chain combines TRBV29-1 with TRBJ2-7, with D unclear. The germline V gene encodes CDR1 SQVTM and CDR2 ANQGSEA. V was shortened by 7 bases and J by 0 bases, with 10 bases between the two germline ends. The CDR3 length is 12 residues. This CDR3 is CSGTTSSYEQYF. The CDR3 DNA follows: TGCAGCGGAACGACGTCCTCCTACGAGCAGTACTTC.

This clone occurred a few times. The chain carries TRBV2 and TRBJ1-2; 8 nucleotides line up with TRBD1. V lost 6 bases, J lost 0 bases, and 12 bases stayed unmatched. CDR1 SNHLY and CDR2 FYNNEI come from the germline V gene. The CDR3 contains 17 residues. CDR3 DNA sequence: TGTGCCAGCAGAAGAGGGACAGGCCCTAGGGCTAACTATGGCTACACCTTC. This sequence encodes CASRRGTGPRANYGYTF.

This sequence joins TRBV9 and TRBJ2-1; 10 nucleotides align to TRBD2. Per germline, CDR1 SGDLS and CDR2 YYNGEE. The CDR3 contains 15 residues. The V and J ends lost 3 bases and 5 bases, in that order; junction bases with no gene match: 5. The DNA for the CDR3 is TGTGCCAGCAGCGGAGGACTAGCGGCTCACAATGAGCAGTTCTTC. Its protein is CASSGGLAAHNEQFF.

This clone showed up just a few times. The rearrangement uses TRBV5-1 and TRBJ2-7; perhaps TRBD1 as D (6 bases). Germline CDR1 and CDR2: SGHRS and YFSETQ. This CDR3 is 14 amino acids long. Trimming removed 2 bases at V and 0 bases at J, with 9 bases between. Written as DNA, the CDR3 is TGCGCCAGCAGCTTTGACAGGAGCTCCTACGAGCAGTACTTC. Translated: CASSFDRSSYEQYF.

With regard to this clone: The sample holds other DNA sequences that translate to the same CDR3. This chain joins TRBV30 and TRBJ1-5; D is undetermined. Per the germline V gene, CDR1 is GTSNPN and CDR2 is SVGIG (reference sequence). The CDR3 runs to 12 residues. The ends were cut back, 0 bases at V and 5 bases at J, with 5 bases in the middle. Here the CDR3 reads CAWSVPYQPQHF. CDR3 coding DNA: TGTGCCTGGAGTGTCCCATATCAGCCCCAGCATTTT.

This clone was found a few times. The chain couples TRBV7-9 to TRBJ2-1; D gene ambiguous. Germline V gene data show CDR1 as SEHNR and CDR2 as FQNEAQ (reference sequence). Trimming pared 1 base from V and 10 bases from J, leaving 20 bases between. The CDR3 has 16 residues. This chain's CDR3 is CASSLGVRDPRYEQFF. CDR3 coding DNA: TGTGCCAGCAGCTTAGGCGTTAGGGATCCGAGATACGAGCAGTTCTTC. Variable domain in full (rest from reference TRBV7-9 and TRBJ2-1): DTGVSQNPRHKITKRGQNVTFRCDPISEHNRLYWYRQTLGQGPEFLTYFQNEAQLEKSRLLSDRFSAERPKGSFSTLEIQRTEQGDSAMYLCASSLGVRDPRYEQFFGPGTRLTVL.

This clone was observed a handful of times. This chain joins TRBV4-3 and TRBJ2-5; TRBD2 aligns across 9 bases. V was clipped by 4 bases and J by 1 base; unmatched bases: 7. CDR3 length: 16 amino acids. Germline lookup yields CDR1 LGHNA and CDR2 YSLEER. This CDR3 is CASSPQRGAGQETQYF. The CDR3 DNA reads as TGCGCCAGCAGCCCGCAGCGGGGGGCCGGCCAAGAGACCCAGTACTTC.

This clone was found a few times. The chain has TRBV2 and TRBJ2-5, with D perhaps assigned TRBD1 or TRBD2 (5 bases each). Germline CDR1 reads SNHLY; CDR2 reads FYNNEI. The CDR3 length is 13 residues. The V gene lost 10 bases and the J gene lost 0 bases, with 12 bases spanning the gap. The CDR3 region has the DNA TGTGCCACGAGGGACCGTAACCAAGAGACCCAGTACTTC. Encoded protein: CATRDRNQETQYF.

This chain joins TRBV10-3 and TRBJ1-2; D perhaps matches TRBD1 (6 bases). V was clipped by 8 bases and J by 6 bases, with 19 bases between them. This CDR3 comprises 14 residues. Per the germline V gene, CDR1 is ENHRY and CDR2 is SYGVKD. This chain's CDR3 is CAIAALGGGNGYTF. The DNA of the CDR3 is TGTGCCATCGCGGCGCTGGGGGGCGGGAATGGCTACACCTTC.

This clone was counted only a few times. The chain is built from TRBV5-4 and TRBJ2-7; weak D call: TRBD1 (6 bases). This CDR3 has 12 amino acids. The germline V gene has CDR1 SGHNT and CDR2 YYREEE (reference sequence). The V end was cut by 4 bases, the J end by 3 bases, with 8 bases between. CDR3 protein: CASSPGHYEQYF. CDR3 coding DNA: TGTGCCAGCAGCCCGGGACACTACGAGCAGTACTTC.

This chain's CDR3 is CASSRTPGRQTDTQYF. CDR3 DNA: TGTGCCAGCAGTCGAACGCCGGGACGCCAAACAGATACGCAGTATTTT. The J gene is TRBJ2-3, the V gene TRBV28; the D call may be TRBD1 or TRBD2 (5 bases each). This CDR3 is built from 16 residues. The germline V gene encodes CDR1 MDHEN and CDR2 SYDVKM. With 5 bases removed from V and 3 bases from J, the gap between germline ends came to 18 bases.

The chain carries TRBV6-5 and TRBJ2-7; D ambiguous. The germline V and J ends were trimmed by 5 bases and 2 bases, with 10 bases remaining between them. The CDR3 loop spans 13 amino acids. Germline-derived CDR1 and CDR2 are MNHEY and SVGAGI. The CDR3 loop is CASSTGRAYEQYF. The CDR3, as DNA: TGTGCCAGCAGTACCGGTAGAGCCTACGAGCAGTACTTC.

This clone has just a few counts. The rearrangement uses TRBV21-1 and TRBJ2-1. TRBV21-1 is a pseudogene segment. The CDR3 runs to 13 residues. The CDR3 coding sequence is TGTGCCAGCTGCGGGTGGGGCAGCGATGAGCAGTTCTTC. Translation gives CASCGWGSDEQFF.

This clone turned up a few times. The chain links TRBV11-2 to TRBJ1-1; TRBD1 might be the D (6 bases). Germline V gene sequence: CDR1 SGHAT, CDR2 FQNNGV. There are 17 residues in the CDR3. The germline V and J ends were trimmed by 5 bases and 1 base, with 20 bases remaining between them. In DNA form, the CDR3 reads TGTGCCAGCAGCAAAAGAAAGTTCGGACAGAGGAACACTGAAGCTTTCTTT. It is translated as CASSKRKFGQRNTEAFF.

A few counts support this clone. The chain couples TRBV6-1 to TRBJ2-7, with 7 bases fitting TRBD1. The germline CDR1 and CDR2 sequences are MNHNS and SASEGT. Trimming took 8 bases from V and 3 from J; bases not matched to a gene: 7. The CDR3 runs to 13 residues. CDR3 sequence reads: CASCRDSGYEQYF. The CDR3, as DNA: TGTGCCAGCTGCCGGGACAGTGGCTACGAGCAGTACTTC.

CDR3 in amino acids: CASRGSITLHEQYF. The CDR3 nucleotides are TGTGCCAGCAGAGGGAGCATCACCCTTCACGAGCAGTACTTC. J is TRBJ2-7 and V is TRBV28, with D possibly matching TRBD2 (5 bases). The CDR3 is 14 amino acids. Deletions cut 6 bases from V and 5 bases from J, with 17 bases between. Germline V gene lookup returns CDR1 MDHEN and CDR2 SYDVKM.

The V call is TRBV9, the J call TRBJ2-5; 9 nucleotides align to TRBD2. The J segment lost 9 bases and the V segment lost 0 bases, leaving 12 bases of the junction unmatched. The CDR3 spans 16 residues. Germline V gene lookup returns CDR1 SGDLS and CDR2 YYNGEE. CDR3 nucleotides: TGTGCCAGCAGCGTAGATGGGGCTAGCGGGGCCAGGGCCCAGTACTTC. This encodes CASSVDGASGARAQYF.

This chain connects TRBV2 to TRBJ2-1; tentative D call: TRBD2 (5 bases). The length of the CDR3 is 12 residues. Trimming stripped 7 bases from V and 14 bases from J, with 18 bases between. Germline V CDR1 and CDR2: SNHLY, FYNNEI. The CDR3 DNA is TGTGCCAGCACCATAGACTATTTTCGCGAGTTCTTC. Translating it yields CASTIDYFREFF.